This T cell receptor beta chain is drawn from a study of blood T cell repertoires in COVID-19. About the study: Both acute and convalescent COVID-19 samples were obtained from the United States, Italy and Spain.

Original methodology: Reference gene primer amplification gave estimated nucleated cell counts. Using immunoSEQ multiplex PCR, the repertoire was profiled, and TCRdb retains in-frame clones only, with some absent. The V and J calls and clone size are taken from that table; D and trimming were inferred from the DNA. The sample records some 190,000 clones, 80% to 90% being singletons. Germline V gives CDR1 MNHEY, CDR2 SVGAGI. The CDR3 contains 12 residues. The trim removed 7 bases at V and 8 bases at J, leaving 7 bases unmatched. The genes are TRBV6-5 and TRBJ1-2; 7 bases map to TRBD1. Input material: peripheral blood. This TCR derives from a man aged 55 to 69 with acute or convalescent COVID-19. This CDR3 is CASNGGGSGYTF. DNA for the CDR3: TGTGCCAGCAACGGAGGGGGCAGCGGCTACACCTTC.